The 32 T cell receptor beta chains presented below share a single source sample, sequenced in a study of T cells in Graves' hyperthyroidism and ophthalmopathy. TCR beta CDR3 sequences were amplified from RNA transcripts. HTBI primers drove first-round RT-PCR of the TCR CDR3. TCRdb recomputed calls from the multiplex PCR reads with MiXCR, one row per CDR3 protein. In the table there are some 500,000 distinct CDR3 sequences, under 15% of which are singletons. Sequenced sample: blood. These receptors were taken from a woman aged 18-29 years with Graves' hyperthyroidism.

This clonotype was recorded many times. The J gene is TRBJ2-1, the V gene TRBV5-4, with 9 bases fitting TRBD2. This CDR3 has 14 amino acids. Germline trimming cut 4 bases from V and 6 bases from J; bases unmatched to any gene: 5. Germline V gene lookup returns CDR1 SGHNT and CDR2 YYREEE (reference sequence). The CDR3 DNA is TGTGCCAGCAGCCCGGGACTAGCAATCAATGAGCAGTTCTTC. Its translation: CASSPGLAINEQFF.

The chain employs TRBV19 and TRBJ1-4, with 7 bases aligning to TRBD1. Germline values: CDR1 LNHDA, CDR2 SQIVND (reference sequence). This CDR3 is 13 amino acids long. V dropped 10 bases and J dropped 2; count of bases not matched to a gene: 4. CDR3 nucleotide sequence: TGTGCCACCAGGGGGAGGACTAATGAAAAACTGTTTTTT. Its translation is CATRGRTNEKLFF.

This clonotype was observed many times. This chain connects TRBV7-9 to TRBJ2-2; D gene ambiguous. Germline CDR1 reads SEHNR; CDR2 reads FQNEAQ (reference sequence). The CDR3 consists of 14 residues. The V and J ends lost 1 base and 1 base respectively, with 4 bases between them. CDR3 nucleotide sequence: TGTGCCAGCAGCTTAGAGGTGAACACCGGGGAGCTGTTTTTT. This sequence encodes CASSLEVNTGELFF. Complete variable domain (other parts from reference TRBV7-9 and TRBJ2-2): DTGVSQNPRHKITKRGQNVTFRCDPISEHNRLYWYRQTLGQGPEFLTYFQNEAQLEKSRLLSDRFSAERPKGSFSTLEIQRTEQGDSAMYLCASSLEVNTGELFFGEGSRLTVL.

This clonotype was seen repeatedly, ten times or more. This chain links TRBV15 with TRBJ1-1, with 7 nucleotides matching TRBD1. CDR3 length: 16 amino acids. The trim removed 2 bases at V and 1 base at J, leaving 7 bases unmatched. CDR1 and CDR2 (germline): LNHNV, YYDKDF (reference sequence). For the CDR3, the DNA is TGTGCCACCAGCAGAACACAGGGGCTAGGGAACACTGAAGCTTTCTTT. Encoded protein: CATSRTQGLGNTEAFF.

At least ten counts were recorded for this clonotype. The CDR3 DNA follows: TGTGCCAGCAGGGGAGATGCTAGTAATGAAAAACTGTTTTTT. Residues: CASRGDASNEKLFF. The chain carries TRBV6-1 and TRBJ1-4; D unclear. V was trimmed by 6 bases and J by 4 bases, leaving 12 bases between them. This CDR3 spans 14 amino acids. The germline V gene has CDR1 MNHNS and CDR2 SASEGT.

This clonotype has at least ten counts. The V and J genes are TRBV12-3 or TRBV12-4 and TRBJ1-1; tentatively, D is TRBD1 (5 bases). V was pared by 6 bases and J by 7 bases, with 12 bases between. This CDR3 has 12 amino acids. CDR3 loop: CASSLGLIEAFF. CDR3 nucleotides: TGTGCCAGCAGCTTGGGACTTATTGAAGCTTTCTTT.

This clonotype was seen ten or more times. The chain has TRBV7-8 and TRBJ2-6; a possible D gene is TRBD1 (6 bases). The ends were cut back, 7 bases at V and 0 bases at J, with 22 bases in the middle. The CDR3 consists of 19 residues. CDR1 and CDR2 from the germline V gene are SGHVS and FQNEAQ. In nucleotides, the CDR3 is TGTGCCAGCATCCAGACCCCGGACAGCGAAAACTCTGGGGCCAACGTCCTGACTTTC. Translated: CASIQTPDSENSGANVLTF. Full variable domain (missing parts from reference TRBV7-8 and TRBJ2-6): GAGVSQSPRYKVAKRGQDVALRCDPISGHVSLFWYQQALGQGPEFLTYFQNEAQLDKSGLPSDRFFAERPEGSVSTLKIQRTQQEDSAVYLCASIQTPDSENSGANVLTFGAGSRLTVL.

This clonotype was observed at least ten times. The chain is built from TRBV10-3 and TRBJ1-1, with D possibly TRBD1 on 6 matching bases. The CDR3 runs 11 residues. The germline V gene encodes CDR1 ENHRY and CDR2 SYGVKD. The V end lost 7 bases, the J end lost 7 bases, and 10 bases lay between the germline ends. The CDR3: CAIKTGGEAFF. The CDR3, as DNA: TGTGCCATCAAGACAGGCGGTGAAGCTTTCTTT.

This clonotype was seen a handful of times. J is TRBJ1-2 and V is TRBV12-3 or TRBV12-4; tentatively, D is TRBD1 (6 bases). The CDR3 contains 12 residues. Trimming cost V 7 bases and J 7 bases, with 13 bases left between them. The CDR3 DNA follows: TGTGCCAGCACCAAGGGGGAGTCTGGCTACACCTTC. Translated: CASTKGESGYTF.

This clonotype has at least ten counts. The chain links TRBV28 to TRBJ1-5, with TRBD1 as a possible D gene (6 bases). The germline V gene encodes CDR1 MDHEN and CDR2 SYDVKM. Trimming removed 6 bases from V and 5 bases from J, with 23 bases in between. The CDR3 runs 17 residues. DNA of the CDR3: TGTGCCAGCAGACACCGGACAGTAAAAAACCCCCATCAGCCCCAGCATTTT. Protein sequence: CASRHRTVKNPHQPQHF.

Ten or more counts support this clonotype. The chain recombines TRBV7-2 with TRBJ2-2; tentatively, D is TRBD2 (5 bases). The germline V gene encodes CDR1 SGHTA and CDR2 FQGNSA. This CDR3 has 15 residues. The V end was cut by 3 bases, the J end by 4 bases, with 12 bases between. The CDR3 coding sequence is TGTGCCAGCAGCTTGCCTATTGGAGGCACCGGGGAGCTGTTTTTT. It specifies CASSLPIGGTGELFF.

The rearrangement uses TRBV20-1 and TRBJ2-5, with D perhaps TRBD1 or TRBD2 (5 bases each). V was pared by 3 bases and J by 2 bases, with 13 bases between. Germline V gene lookup returns CDR1 DFQATT and CDR2 SNEGSKA (reference sequence). The CDR3 is 14 amino acids. The CDR3 DNA reads TGCAGTGCTAGCCCGGGACCGCCTCAAGAGACCCAGTACTTC. Amino acid sequence: CSASPGPPQETQYF.

This clonotype was detected ten times or more. CDR3 protein: CASSRRDGADTQYF. The CDR3 region has the DNA TGTGCCAGCAGCCGACGGGATGGGGCAGATACGCAGTATTTT. This rearrangement joins TRBV7-2 to TRBJ2-3, with a weak D call TRBD2 (5 bases). CDR1 is SGHTA and CDR2 is FQGNSA in the germline V gene. V was trimmed by 5 bases and J by 4 bases, leaving 13 bases between them. The CDR3 totals 14 residues.

This clonotype was found many times. The chain links TRBV11-3 to TRBJ2-1; possibly TRBD2 for D (7 bases). The V end lost 1 base, the J end lost 0 bases, and 16 bases lay between the germline ends. The CDR3 contains 18 residues. The germline CDR1 and CDR2 sequences are SGHNT and YENEEA. The CDR3 loop reads CASSLGTASGVSYNEQFF. CDR3 sequence (DNA): TGTGCCAGCAGCTTAGGGACAGCCAGCGGGGTCTCCTACAATGAGCAGTTCTTC.

The chain links TRBV7-2 to TRBJ2-1; 11 positions match TRBD2. The CDR3 loop spans 15 amino acids. Trimming removed 6 bases from V and 9 bases from J; junction bases left unmatched: 10. Germline CDR1 SGHTA, CDR2 FQGNSA. The CDR3 DNA reads TGTGCCAGCAGACAGACTAGCGGGATTGTTGGTGAGCAGTTCTTC. Protein product: CASRQTSGIVGEQFF.

The CDR3: CASSLARVSAATLIADNYGYTF. The CDR3 DNA is TGTGCCAGCAGCTTAGCGAGGGTATCGGCAGCCACTTTAATTGCGGATAACTATGGCTACACCTTC. The chain links TRBV7-8 to TRBJ1-2; no reliable D call. The germline CDR1 and CDR2 sequences are SGHVS and FQNEAQ. This CDR3 spans 22 amino acids. Trimming removed 0 bases from V and 1 base from J, with 30 bases in between. Full variable domain (remainder filled in from reference TRBV7-8 and TRBJ1-2): GAGVSQSPRYKVAKRGQDVALRCDPISGHVSLFWYQQALGQGPEFLTYFQNEAQLDKSGLPSDRFFAERPEGSVSTLKIQRTQQEDSAVYLCASSLARVSAATLIADNYGYTFGSGTRLTVV.

This clonotype has at least ten counts. The rearrangement links TRBV12-3 or TRBV12-4 to TRBJ2-7; TRBD1 matches at 9 bases. This CDR3 has 14 amino acids. V lost 6 bases, J lost 5 bases, and 8 bases stayed unmatched. In nucleotides, the CDR3 is TGTGCCAGCAGCTCGACAGGGGGGCTGAACGAGCAGTACTTC. Its translation is CASSSTGGLNEQYF.

This chain links TRBV28 with TRBJ2-7; 9 bases align to TRBD1. The CDR3 sequence is 15 residues long. With 1 base clipped from V and 9 bases from J, the junction kept 10 bases outside the gene matches. The V gene's germline CDR1 is MDHEN and CDR2 SYDVKM. CDR3 coding DNA: TGTGCCAGCAGTTTATCGGGACAGGGTTTCCTTCGGCAGTACTTC. Encoded protein: CASSLSGQGFLRQYF.

This clonotype was detected many times. This chain links TRBV10-1 with TRBJ2-7; D not certain. CDR3 size: 13 residues. Germline assignment: CDR1 WNHNN and CDR2 SYGVQD (reference sequence). Trimming took 6 bases from V and 5 from J, leaving 14 bases between them. The CDR3 nucleotides read TGCGCCAGCAGCTCGGTTTTGTGGGACGAGCAGTACTTC. Protein product: CASSSVLWDEQYF.

The table lists this clonotype with many counts. This rearrangement joins TRBV24-1 to TRBJ2-7, with TRBD1 matching 7 bases. Germline loops: CDR1 KGHDR, CDR2 SFDVKD. The length of the CDR3 is 19 residues. The J segment lost 4 bases and the V segment lost 4 bases, leaving 21 bases of the junction unmatched. The CDR3 loop reads CATSDQPDRERGGFYEQYF. The DNA for the CDR3 is TGTGCCACCAGTGACCAGCCTGACAGGGAAAGAGGGGGATTTTACGAGCAGTACTTC.

This clonotype was observed a handful of times. The chain carries TRBV12-5 and TRBJ1-2, with D perhaps TRBD1 (5 bases). This CDR3 contains 21 residues. Looked up from germline, CDR1 is LGHNT and CDR2 is FRNRAP. The V gene lost 0 bases and the J gene lost 8 bases, with 34 bases spanning the gap. This CDR3 is CASGLVGFDGREGPGTWGYTF. In nucleotides, the CDR3 is TGTGCTAGTGGTTTGGTTGGTTTTGACGGACGGGAGGGACCGGGGACCTGGGGCTACACCTTC.

The chain has TRBV19 and TRBJ1-1, with D maybe TRBD1 (5 bases). Germline CDR1 is LNHDA and CDR2 is SQIVND (reference sequence). This CDR3 spans 14 amino acids. V lost 8 bases, J lost 0 bases, and 13 bases lay in between. CDR3 nucleotide sequence: TGTGCCAGTGGATGGGGGAAAATGAACACTGAAGCTTTCTTT. Translating it yields CASGWGKMNTEAFF.

The rearrangement links TRBV6-5 to TRBJ2-7; 10 bases match TRBD2. This CDR3 is 16 amino acids long. V lost 0 bases, J lost 4 bases, and 6 bases stayed unmatched. The germline V gene has CDR1 MNHEY and CDR2 SVGAGI. CDR3 amino acids: CASSYSLAGEVYEQYF. CDR3 sequence (DNA): TGTGCCAGCAGTTACTCCCTAGCGGGAGAAGTGTACGAGCAGTACTTC.

This clonotype was found many times. The chain has TRBV15 and TRBJ2-2; unclear D gene. The CDR3 is 12 residues long. The ends were cut back, 6 bases at V and 3 bases at J, with 5 bases in the middle. The germline V gene has CDR1 LNHNV and CDR2 YYDKDF (reference sequence). Written as DNA, the CDR3 is TGTGCCACCAGTAGGTACACCGGGGAGCTGTTTTTT. This gives the protein CATSRYTGELFF.

This clonotype was observed at least ten times. The chain uses TRBV12-3 or TRBV12-4 and TRBJ1-1; D gene ambiguous. The length of the CDR3 is 13 residues. V was pared by 9 bases and J by 0 bases, with 11 bases between. CDR3 region: CASNVWMNTEAFF. The CDR3 bases are TGTGCCAGTAACGTCTGGATGAACACTGAAGCTTTCTTT.

This clonotype has more than one count but fewer than ten. The rearrangement links TRBV9 to TRBJ1-5, with no clear D. Germline V gene data show CDR1 as SGDLS and CDR2 as YYNGEE. Trimming left V 0 bases short and J 0 bases short, with 7 bases between. This CDR3 comprises 15 residues. The DNA of the CDR3 is TGTGCCAGCAGCGTAGCTGCCGGTAGCAATCAGCCCCAGCATTTT. The encoded protein is CASSVAAGSNQPQHF.

As for this clonotype: Given a much more abundant clone one base away, this may be a read error. V gene TRBV19 combines with J gene TRBJ2-2; D might be TRBD1 (6 bases). Germline assignment: CDR1 LNHDA and CDR2 SQIVND (reference sequence). This CDR3 spans 15 amino acids. Trimming cost V 8 bases and J 3 bases, with 16 bases left between them. The CDR3 sequence: CASRRMGAYTGELFF. In DNA, the CDR3 is TGTGCCAGTCGCCGGATGGGGGCGTACACCGGGGAGCTGTTTTTT.

The genes are TRBV7-9 and TRBJ2-1, with 9 bases that match TRBD1. V was clipped by 3 bases and J by 10 bases; unmatched bases: 7. The CDR3 spans 14 residues. Germline V CDR1 and CDR2: SEHNR, FQNEAQ (reference sequence). CDR3 DNA sequence: TGTGCCAGCAGCTTTACAGGGGGCGCGGACGAGCAGTTCTTC. Its protein product is CASSFTGGADEQFF.

This clonotype turned up a few times. This chain links TRBV6-1 with TRBJ2-1; 12 positions match TRBD2. Germline V gene data show CDR1 as MNHNS and CDR2 as SASEGT. J was trimmed by 5 bases and V by 6 bases; bases with no gene match: 11. This CDR3 contains 17 residues. The CDR3 DNA is TGTGCCAGCAGGCTCGGACTAGCGGGGAAGTTCAACAATGAGCAGTTCTTC. It encodes CASRLGLAGKFNNEQFF.

This clonotype was observed a few times. The chain uses TRBV5-1 and TRBJ1-1, with D possibly being TRBD1 (6 bases). V was clipped by 4 bases and J by 3 bases, with 13 bases between them. CDR1 and CDR2 (germline): SGHRS, YFSETQ. CDR3 length: 14 amino acids. The CDR3 region has the DNA TGCGCCAGCAGCCCTAAGGGGGTTGACACTGAAGCTTTCTTT. It is translated as CASSPKGVDTEAFF.

At least ten counts were recorded for this clonotype. The chain is built from TRBV10-1 and TRBJ2-2, with 15 nucleotides matching TRBD2. The CDR3 contains 17 residues. Trimming at V came to 6 bases and at J to 0 bases, leaving 2 bases not matched to a gene. In germline, CDR1 is WNHNN, CDR2 SYGVQD (reference sequence). In DNA, the CDR3 is TGCGCCAGCAGCAGGACTAGCGGGAGGGCGAACACCGGGGAGCTGTTTTTT. Translated: CASSRTSGRANTGELFF.

This clonotype was seen a handful of times. The chain uses TRBV14 and TRBJ1-2; D ambiguous. V was shortened by 0 bases and J by 9 bases, with 8 bases between the two germline ends. This CDR3 is built from 12 residues. CDR1 and CDR2 from the germline V gene are SGHDN and FVKESK. The CDR3 nucleotides are TGTGCCAGCAGCCAAGAACGCCTGAGCTACACCTTC. Its translation: CASSQERLSYTF.